The entry that follows covers one TCR beta chain sequence. Its cognate antigen is unknown. CDR1 SGDLS and CDR2 YYNGEE come from the germline V gene. V shed 4 bases and J 10 bases; nucleotides not matched to a gene: 11. The CDR3 spans 15 residues. The data were taken from a study of blood T cells in healthy people across ages. Study details: When template switching was applied, about one barcoded beta molecule was captured per two T cells. Study-wide results and limits: Naive and antigen-experienced cells could not be conclusively compared, given unsorted PBMCs. There were more naive CD4+ cells and higher diversity in long-lived donors than in aged donors.

The use of a sample-barcoded 5' primer and a J-beta primer mix characterized a second PCR of about 7 to 12 cycles. MiXCR, applied by TCRdb to the 5' RACE reads, yields one record per CDR3 protein. Of about 580,000 distinct CDR3 sequences listed, less than 60% are singletons. The authors drew around 11 milliliters of peripheral blood from each donor. The source material was blood. This chain connects TRBV9 to TRBJ2-1; 10 bases are a match to TRBD2. The TCR was taken from a man aged 80 or over in good health. CDR3 in amino acids: CASSLAGTSVTEQFF. The CDR3 DNA follows: TGTGCCAGCAGCTTAGCCGGGACTAGCGTCACCGAGCAGTTCTTC.